These 30 T cell receptor beta chains came from one sample sequenced in a study of identical twins. TCRdb reprocessed the 5' RACE reads via MiXCR and lists one record per CDR3 protein. Of some 1,700,000 distinct CDR3 sequences in the sample, about 31% are singletons; the top ten hold over 0.25%. Source material: cord blood. The receptors shown here come from a newborn girl in good health.

The genes are TRBV2 and TRBJ2-7, with 7 bases fitting TRBD2. Germline trimming cut 6 bases from V and 4 bases from J; bases unmatched to any gene: 6. CDR1 SNHLY and CDR2 FYNNEI come from the germline V gene. There are 13 residues in the CDR3. The CDR3 loop reads CASSGLAEYEQYF. The CDR3 bases are TGTGCCAGCAGCGGTCTAGCGGAATACGAGCAGTACTTC.

This clonotype has more than one count but fewer than ten. This rearrangement joins TRBV6-5 to TRBJ2-1; 7 positions agree with TRBD2. The CDR3 covers 13 residues. Trimming removed 6 bases from V and 14 bases from J; junction bases left unmatched: 13. Per germline, CDR1 MNHEY and CDR2 SVGAGI. Written as DNA, the CDR3 is TGTGCCAGCAGGTCCACTAGCGACTCAGGAGAGTTCTTC. Residues: CASRSTSDSGEFF.

The chain carries TRBV2 and TRBJ1-5; D not resolved. The length of the CDR3 is 16 residues. The germline V gene encodes CDR1 SNHLY and CDR2 FYNNEI. V gave up 6 bases and J gave up 4 bases, with 19 bases separating them. The CDR3 DNA reads TGTGCCAGCAGCCGCCGACTCGACACCGTAAATCAGCCCCAGCATTTT. The encoded protein is CASSRRLDTVNQPQHF.

This clonotype was picked up a small number of times. The J gene is TRBJ2-3, the V gene TRBV20-1, with D hard to call. The CDR3 spans 15 residues. Germline loops: CDR1 DFQATT, CDR2 SNEGSKA (reference sequence). V was cut by 5 bases and J by 0 bases, with 15 bases left in between. The CDR3 bases are TGCAGTGCTGCTTCGCGGACGGCTAGCACAGATACGCAGTATTTT. Translating gives CSAASRTASTDTQYF.

This clonotype has only one observation. A much bigger clone sits one base away, suggesting this may be a read error. The rearrangement joins TRBV27 to TRBJ2-5, with 10 bases identical to TRBD2. The V and J ends lost 2 bases and 11 bases, in that order; junction bases with no gene match: 11. The CDR3 contains 15 residues. CDR1 and CDR2 (germline): MNHEY, SMNVEV (reference sequence). The CDR3 reads CASSLGSSGGNEQYF. In nucleotides, the CDR3 is TGTGCCAGCAGTTTAGGGTCTAGCGGGGGTAATGAGCAGTACTTC.

This clonotype was picked up a small number of times. The CDR3 DNA sequence: TGCGCCAGCAGTTCGATACGGGACCCACTTAAGAATACGCAGTATTTT. Residues: CASSSIRDPLKNTQYF. The chain carries TRBV10-1 and TRBJ2-3, with D perhaps TRBD1 or TRBD2 (5 bases each). This CDR3 contains 16 residues. In germline, CDR1 is WNHNN, CDR2 SYGVQD (reference sequence). V lost 5 bases and J 7 bases, leaving 22 bases between the germline ends.

The J gene is TRBJ1-4, the V gene TRBV5-1; possibly TRBD1 for D (5 bases). The CDR3 consists of 17 residues. CDR1 and CDR2 (germline): SGHRS, YFSETQ. V was clipped by 0 bases and J by 0 bases, with 12 bases between them. The CDR3 here is CASSLGHGGSTNEKLFF. CDR3 DNA: TGCGCCAGCAGCTTGGGCCATGGGGGGTCAACTAATGAAAAACTGTTTTTT. Filled out from reference TRBV5-1 and TRBJ1-4, the complete variable domain reads KAGVTQTPRYLIKTRGQQVTLSCSPISGHRSVSWYQQTPGQGLQFLFEYFSETQRNKGNFPGRFSGRQFSNSRSEMNVSTLELGDSALYLCASSLGHGGSTNEKLFFGSGTQLSVL.

This chain links TRBV2 with TRBJ1-1; 7 bases are a match to TRBD1. With 3 bases clipped from V and 1 base from J, the junction kept 5 bases outside the gene matches. From germline, CDR1 is SNHLY and CDR2 FYNNEI. CDR3 size: 15 residues. The CDR3 region is CASSDPGQRNTEAFF. CDR3 nucleotide sequence: TGTGCCAGCAGTGATCCGGGACAGAGGAACACTGAAGCTTTCTTT.

This clonotype has only a few counts. This chain uses TRBV20-1 with TRBJ1-2, with D maybe TRBD1 (6 bases). The CDR3 extends over 15 amino acids. Deletions cut 1 base from V and 2 bases from J, with 14 bases between. Germline lookup yields CDR1 DFQATT and CDR2 SNEGSKA (reference sequence). This chain's CDR3 is CSARARGQWNYGYTF. The DNA for the CDR3 is TGCAGTGCTAGAGCCCGAGGACAGTGGAACTATGGCTACACCTTC.

The rearrangement links TRBV6-6 to TRBJ2-7; tentative D call: TRBD1 (6 bases). Trimming stripped 7 bases from V and 1 base from J, with 11 bases between. The CDR3 runs 13 residues. CDR1 and CDR2 (germline): MNHNY, SVGAGI (reference sequence). CDR3 in DNA: TGTGCCAGCAACCAAGGACAGTCCTACGAGCAGTACTTC. It specifies CASNQGQSYEQYF.

The chain joins TRBV4-2 to TRBJ1-2, with D maybe TRBD1 (5 bases). Germline CDR1 is LGHNA and CDR2 is YNFKEQ. This CDR3 is 15 amino acids long. The V and J ends lost 4 bases and 1 base respectively, with 13 bases between them. Written as DNA, the CDR3 is TGTGCCAGCAGCCGTCGACAGACGGATAACTATGGCTACACCTTC. This translates into CASSRRQTDNYGYTF.

The CDR3 loop reads CASSSGHWSNEQFF. Here the CDR3 DNA reads TGCGCCAGCAGCTCGGGACATTGGAGCAATGAGCAGTTCTTC. The chain carries TRBV5-1 and TRBJ2-1; D possibly corresponds to TRBD1 (6 bases). V dropped 3 bases and J dropped 6 bases, with 13 bases sitting between them. The V gene's germline CDR1 is SGHRS and CDR2 YFSETQ. The CDR3 contains 14 residues.

This clonotype was counted between two and nine times. The chain links TRBV28 to TRBJ2-5; a possible D gene is TRBD1 (5 bases). V was shortened by 4 bases and J by 5 bases, with 14 bases between the two germline ends. From germline, CDR1 is MDHEN and CDR2 SYDVKM. The CDR3 has 14 residues. The CDR3: CASSSDDRMETQYF. DNA of the CDR3: TGTGCCAGCAGTTCGGACGACAGAATGGAGACCCAGTACTTC. The variable domain in full, with the rest retrieved from reference TRBV28 and TRBJ2-5, is DVKVTQSSRYLVKRTGEKVFLECVQDMDHENMFWYRQDPGLGLRLIYFSYDVKMKEKGDIPEGYSVSREKKERFSLILESASTNQTSMYLCASSSDDRMETQYFGPGTRLLVL.

The V call is TRBV20-1, the J call TRBJ2-6; D not resolved. Trimming shortened V by 0 bases and J by 0 bases, and 12 bases separated the two germline ends. This CDR3 spans 17 amino acids. Germline V gene lookup returns CDR1 DFQATT and CDR2 SNEGSKA (reference sequence). The CDR3 loop is CSARDRRQSSGANVLTF. CDR3 coding DNA: TGCAGTGCTAGAGATCGGCGGCAGTCCTCTGGGGCCAACGTCCTGACTTTC.

In this sample, this clonotype turned up a few times. This chain uses TRBV20-1 with TRBJ2-1, with 10 positions matching TRBD1. With 4 bases clipped from V and 4 bases from J, the junction kept 4 bases outside the gene matches. The germline V gene has CDR1 DFQATT and CDR2 SNEGSKA (reference sequence). The CDR3 loop spans 14 amino acids. The CDR3, as DNA: TGCAGTGCTACCGGGACAGGGGATTACAATGAGCAGTTCTTC. Translation: CSATGTGDYNEQFF.

The table lists this clonotype with a few counts. The chain recombines TRBV20-1 with TRBJ2-7, with TRBD2 matching 7 bases. Germline V gene sequence: CDR1 DFQATT, CDR2 SNEGSKA (reference sequence). The CDR3 covers 14 residues. The junction had 8 bases not matched to a gene; V was cut back by 2 bases and J by 4 bases. The DNA of the CDR3 is TGCAGTGCTAGACTGGGGGGAGGGTGGTACGAGCAGTACTTC. Translation: CSARLGGGWYEQYF.

This chain connects TRBV12-3 or TRBV12-4 to TRBJ2-6; D may correspond to TRBD1 or TRBD2 (5 bases each). Trimming removed 1 base at V and 3 bases at J, with 13 bases between. CDR3 length equals 17 residues. DNA for the CDR3: TGTGCCAGCAGTTTAGTTCAGGGCGGAGGTGGGGCCAACGTCCTGACTTTC. Amino acids: CASSLVQGGGGANVLTF.

The gene calls are TRBV11-3 and TRBJ2-1, with 9 bases fitting TRBD2. This CDR3 has 16 residues. V lost 2 bases to trimming and J lost 4 bases; unmatched junction nucleotides: 6. Germline CDR1 and CDR2: SGHNT and YENEEA. CDR3 nucleotide sequence: TGTGCCAGCAGCTTAAATTTGCGGGAGGGATACAATGAGCAGTTCTTC. It yields the protein CASSLNLREGYNEQFF.

The chain uses TRBV6-1 and TRBJ2-3; no clear D. Trimming took 1 base from V and 4 from J, leaving 15 bases between them. This CDR3 is 16 amino acids long. Germline V gene sequence: CDR1 MNHNS, CDR2 SASEGT. For the CDR3, the DNA is TGTGCCAGCAGTGAAGGGACCCCCCTGAGCGCAGATACGCAGTATTTT. Its translation is CASSEGTPLSADTQYF.

This chain joins TRBV12-3 or TRBV12-4 and TRBJ2-2; D is unresolved. V was pared by 6 bases and J by 9 bases, with 5 bases between. The CDR3 loop spans 10 amino acids. CDR3 bases: TGTGCCAGCAGCAATAGGGAGCTGTTTTTT. Protein: CASSNRELFF.

This clonotype was detected only a few times. This chain uses TRBV4-1 with TRBJ2-2; perhaps TRBD2 as D (5 bases). CDR1 is MGHRA, CDR2 YSYEKL, per germline. The CDR3 is 16 residues long. Trimming took off 0 bases at V and 1 base at J, with 9 bases between the two ends. This CDR3 is CASSQDRTRNTGELFF. Here the CDR3 DNA reads TGCGCCAGCAGCCAAGATAGGACTCGGAACACCGGGGAGCTGTTTTTT.

This clonotype was picked up a small number of times. This chain connects TRBV2 to TRBJ1-4, with TRBD1 matching 7 bases. The V and J ends lost 2 bases and 1 base, in that order; junction bases with no gene match: 1. Germline lookup yields CDR1 SNHLY and CDR2 FYNNEI. The CDR3 length is 15 residues. CDR3 in amino acids: CASSERGLTNEKLFF. Here the CDR3 DNA reads TGTGCCAGCAGTGAAAGGGGGCTAACTAATGAAAAACTGTTTTTT.

This clonotype occurred many times. This chain connects TRBV12-3 or TRBV12-4 to TRBJ2-1; D is ambiguous. V shed 8 bases and J shed 6 bases, with 8 bases lying between them. The CDR3 spans 11 residues. The CDR3 protein is CASRWTNEQFF. CDR3 coding DNA: TGTGCCAGCCGGTGGACCAATGAGCAGTTCTTC.

The sample holds one count of this clonotype. The rearrangement links TRBV5-1 to TRBJ2-1; a weak D match, TRBD2 (6 bases). Germline values: CDR1 SGHRS, CDR2 YFSETQ. CDR3 length: 15 amino acids. Between the trimmed V and J ends, which lost 0 bases and 5 bases, there was a span of 12 bases. CDR3 loop: CASSLGVAVHNEQFF. CDR3 nucleotides: TGCGCCAGCAGCTTGGGGGTAGCGGTTCACAATGAGCAGTTCTTC.

The chain carries TRBV5-1 and TRBJ2-7; D is unclear. This CDR3 has 19 amino acids. Trimming pared 4 bases from V and 0 bases from J, leaving 26 bases between. Germline-derived CDR1 and CDR2 are SGHRS and YFSETQ. CDR3 loop: CASSPCPYSVPLTSYEQYF. The CDR3 coding sequence is TGCGCCAGCAGCCCCTGTCCGTACTCCGTACCCCTTACCTCCTACGAGCAGTACTTC.

This clonotype was seen ten or more times. This CDR3 reads CASSLGQGGEQFF. In DNA, the CDR3 is TGCGCCAGCAGCTTGGGACAGGGTGGTGAGCAGTTCTTC. The gene calls are TRBV5-1 and TRBJ2-1; 7 bases align to TRBD1. The junction had 3 bases not matched to a gene; V was cut back by 0 bases and J by 9 bases. From germline, CDR1 is SGHRS and CDR2 YFSETQ. This CDR3 contains 13 residues.

Note on this clonotype: One end of the junction varies from germline; a read error may be responsible. This chain links TRBV7-2 with TRBJ1-2; possibly TRBD1 for D (5 bases). CDR3 length: 14 residues. Germline V lookup: CDR1 SGHTA, CDR2 FQGNSA. The CDR3 protein is CPSSFANRRFGYTF. The DNA of the CDR3 is TGTCCCAGCAGCTTTGCCAACAGGAGATTTGGCTACACCTTC.

This rearrangement joins TRBV28 to TRBJ2-4; 11 nucleotides agree with TRBD1. Trimming cost V 5 bases and J 1 base; bases outside gene matches: 7. In germline, CDR1 is MDHEN, CDR2 SYDVKM. This CDR3 is 17 amino acids long. The CDR3 sequence: CASSLMGQGVAKNIQYF. In DNA, the CDR3 is TGTGCCAGCAGTCTTATGGGACAGGGGGTCGCCAAAAACATTCAGTACTTC.

Comment on this clonotype: Germline is not matched at one junction end, which may reflect a read error. The V and J genes are TRBV24-1 and TRBJ2-1, with TRBD2 matching over 13 bases. This CDR3 spans 17 amino acids. Germline V CDR1 and CDR2: KGHDR, SFDVKD. CDR3 nucleotides: TGTGCCGCCAGTGATGGACTAGCGGGGGTCTCCTACAATGAGCAGTTCTTC. It is translated as CAASDGLAGVSYNEQFF.

CDR3 coding DNA: TGTGCCAGCAGCTGGGAATTGAGTCGCAGCCCCAATGAGCAGTTCTTC. Translation: CASSWELSRSPNEQFF. This chain uses TRBV5-6 with TRBJ2-1; no reliable D call. Trimming cost V 3 bases and J 6 bases, with 19 bases left between them. Germline V gene sequence: CDR1 SGHDT, CDR2 YYEEEE. CDR3 length: 16 residues. Full variable domain (missing parts from reference TRBV5-6 and TRBJ2-1): DAGVTQSPTHLIKTRGQQVTLRCSPKSGHDTVSWYQQALGQGPQFIFQYYEEEERQRGNFPDRFSGHQFPNYSSELNVNALLLGDSALYLCASSWELSRSPNEQFFGPGTRLTVL.